This T cell receptor beta chain was identified during a study of Tregs in tolerant kidney transplant recipients (dated 2019 in TCRdb). Study-level background: TCRbeta sequencing was used in the study to identify donor-specific regulatory T cells before combined kidney and bone marrow transplantation, and the identified cells were then tracked after transplant. In 3 healthy controls, several methods of expanding Tregs specific for an allogeneic donor were compared by TCRbeta repertoire sequencing. Broad study findings and their caveats: Because only a small number of patients were included, the study had limitations, and the results will need to be validated in larger populations as well as under other immunosuppression protocols. Expanding Tregs with activated donor B cells appeared to identify the most biologically relevant and donor-specific TCRbeta repertoire. Although technical replication error seemed to be minimal, the question of biological reproducibility was not addressed directly.

As regards this clone: The antigen it binds to is not known. The record has no base qualities; no much larger clone is one base away.

The CDR3, cysteine through phenylalanine, is 14 amino acids long. Just CDR3 DNA is preserved here, 42 bases in frame from base 1. Reading the germline V gene gives CDR1 SGHAT and CDR2 FQNNGV. V gives up 3 bases and J gives up 0 bases, and the segment between their germline ends measures 3 bases. Genomic DNA was extracted from sorted cells with the QIAGEN DNeasy Blood and Tissue Kit for TCRbeta CDR3 sequencing. High-throughput TCRbeta CDR3 sequencing, which included PCR amplification with bias correction and internal controls, was done commercially through immunoSEQ. Regarding the original processing steps: A unique productive TCRbeta sequence was defined by the CDR3 nucleotide sequence when primers matched, and otherwise by the CDR3 amino acid sequence together with the Vbeta and Jbeta genes. To correct sorting error, sequences shared between sorted populations at a frequency ratio of 2:1 or less were removed; the rest were assigned to the higher population. Sequences were defined as donor-reactive when expanded at least 5-fold in CFSE-low cells versus unstimulated cells and present at a frequency of at least 0.01% in CFSE-low cells. Jensen-Shannon divergence calculated on the top 100 TCRbeta sequences ranked by frequency was used to measure repertoire divergence. When a sample had multiple sequencing runs, each run was corrected for sorting error separately and the runs were then pooled. Imported from immuneACCESS, the table was reduced by TCRdb to in-frame sequences with V and J called. These copies leave out some clones; in studies compared against another copy, an unresolved V gene accounts for under half, and the cause of the remainder is not known. V and J calls and clone size are those listed in that table; D and trimming were worked out from the DNA. For this sample the table gives about 240,000 clones, of which 65% to 85% were detected only once. The ten biggest clones cover around 0.64% of the sample.

Unstimulated Tregs (CD4+CD25+CD127-), CD4+ non-Tregs (CD4+CD25-), CD4 and CD8 cells were FACS-sorted from thawed PBMCs. Healthy control blood came either as purchased buffy coats or from healthy volunteers. Healthy control blood was separated into PBMCs by Ficoll density gradient and cryopreserved, and patient PBMCs were collected both before and after transplant. The sequenced sample was CD4+ T cells from blood. The V gene is TRBV11-2 and the J gene is TRBJ2-6; no D gene is confidently identified. This TCR was recovered from a human donor in good health. The CDR3 reads as follows: CASSLASGANVLTF. The nucleotides are TGTGCCAGCAGCTTGGCCTCTGGGGCCAACGTCCTGACTTTC.